The 31 T cell receptor beta chains below were found in one sample sequenced in a study of shared clonotypes between healthy human individuals. Clones were read by immunoSEQ multiplex PCR, and TCRdb kept only the in-frame ones, dropping some. The sample has around 2.5 million clones, roughly 93% seen once. The sequencing sample was made of naive CD4+ T cells from PBMCs. Stated subset: CD45RA+ positively selected. The source of these receptors is a man aged 18 to 35 in good health. Some clones in this sample may be carry-over from other donors' samples.

This chain joins TRBV10-3 and TRBJ2-1; D might be TRBD1 (6 bases). V was cut by 4 bases and J by 11 bases, with 12 bases left in between. CDR1 ENHRY and CDR2 SYGVKD come from the germline V gene. This CDR3 has 12 amino acids. CDR3 nucleotide sequence: TGTGCCATCAGTGGGGGGACACCAAAGCAGTTCTTC. Amino acid sequence: CAISGGTPKQFF.

V and J are TRBV9 and TRBJ1-4; D remains ambiguous. Trimming removed 0 bases from V and 7 bases from J, with 19 bases in between. The CDR3 totals 17 residues. The germline gives CDR1 SGDLS, CDR2 YYNGEE. As DNA, the CDR3 is TGTGCCAGCAGCGTAGGGTCAGGAGGCCAGTACGGTGAAAAACTGTTTTTT. It encodes CASSVGSGGQYGEKLFF.

This chain uses TRBV27 with TRBJ2-2; D unclear. The ends were cut back, 1 base at V and 2 bases at J, with 14 bases in the middle. This CDR3 has 17 residues. In germline, CDR1 is MNHEY, CDR2 SMNVEV (reference sequence). DNA of the CDR3: TGTGCCAGCAGTTTATGGTTCCGGTCGGACAACACCGGGGAGCTGTTTTTT. This translates into CASSLWFRSDNTGELFF.

The chain has TRBV11-3 and TRBJ2-1, with a tentative D call TRBD1 (6 bases). Germline V gene lookup returns CDR1 SGHNT and CDR2 YENEEA. The CDR3 loop spans 16 amino acids. V shed 0 bases and J shed 2 bases, with 11 bases lying between them. DNA of the CDR3: TGTGCCAGCAGCTTAGAGGGGGACACGGCCTACAATGAGCAGTTCTTC. This encodes CASSLEGDTAYNEQFF.

A few counts support this clone. J is TRBJ1-5 and V is TRBV28, with D tentatively TRBD1 (5 bases). The CDR3 totals 16 residues. Trimming left V 4 bases short and J 0 bases short, with 13 bases between. The germline gives CDR1 MDHEN, CDR2 SYDVKM. CDR3 region: CASSWGLLDSNQPQHF. The CDR3 DNA reads TGTGCCAGCAGTTGGGGCCTGCTGGATAGCAATCAGCCCCAGCATTTT.

CDR3 amino acids: CASSYSGRQETQYF. The DNA for the CDR3 is TGTGCCAGCAGTTACTCAGGGAGGCAAGAGACCCAGTACTTC. The rearrangement joins TRBV6-6 to TRBJ2-5; TRBD2 is a possible D gene (6 bases). Looked up from germline, CDR1 is MNHNY and CDR2 is SVGAGI (reference sequence). V was clipped by 0 bases and J by 2 bases, with 7 bases between them. The CDR3 has 14 residues.

The chain uses TRBV18 and TRBJ1-2, with 11 positions matching TRBD1. The CDR3 is 16 amino acids. After removal of 3 bases from V and 6 bases from J, the junction contained 9 bases not matched to a gene. Looked up from germline, CDR1 is KGHSH and CDR2 is LQKENI. CDR3 nucleotides: TGTGCCAGCTCACCGGGGGACAGGGGGTCTATCCATGGCTACACCTTC. As protein: CASSPGDRGSIHGYTF.

As for this clone: Other DNA sequences from this sample encode an identical CDR3 as well. This chain connects TRBV29-1 to TRBJ2-7; the D is unclear. V was trimmed by 4 bases and J by 4 bases, leaving 8 bases between them. The V gene's germline CDR1 is SQVTM and CDR2 ANQGSEA. This CDR3 region has 11 residues. CDR3 sequence: CSVASSYEQYF. CDR3 DNA sequence: TGCAGCGTTGCTTCTAGTTACGAGCAGTACTTC.

This chain links TRBV28 with TRBJ1-1, with 9 bases matching TRBD1. V dropped 8 bases and J dropped 3; count of bases not matched to a gene: 13. The CDR3 is made up of 16 amino acids. Germline V gene lookup returns CDR1 MDHEN and CDR2 SYDVKM. The CDR3 nucleotides are TGTGCCAGCCCTTCGACAGGGGGGGGCTGGGACACTGAAGCTTTCTTT. Encoded protein: CASPSTGGGWDTEAFF. Full variable domain (missing parts from reference TRBV28 and TRBJ1-1): DVKVTQSSRYLVKRTGEKVFLECVQDMDHENMFWYRQDPGLGLRLIYFSYDVKMKEKGDIPEGYSVSREKKERFSLILESASTNQTSMYLCASPSTGGGWDTEAFFGQGTRLTVV.

In its sample, this clone was seen once. The rearrangement links TRBV20-1 to TRBJ2-5, with D unclear. The CDR3 is made up of 10 amino acids. CDR1 is DFQATT and CDR2 is SNEGSKA in the germline V gene (reference sequence). V lost 6 bases to trimming and J lost 5 bases, with 7 bases between them. The CDR3 bases are TGCAGTGCCTTTTCGGAGACCCAGTACTTC. Translated: CSAFSETQYF.

The V call is TRBV5-5, the J call TRBJ1-3; D is ambiguous. Germline lookup yields CDR1 SGHKS and CDR2 YYEKEE (reference sequence). Deletions cut 0 bases from V and 3 bases from J, with 10 bases between. This CDR3 has 15 amino acids. DNA for the CDR3: TGTGCCAGCAGCTTGGGCCTGGGGAATGGAAACACCATATATTTT. As protein: CASSLGLGNGNTIYF.

The rearrangement joins TRBV7-8 to TRBJ2-1; 13 bases are a match to TRBD2. Per germline, CDR1 SGHVS and CDR2 FQNEAQ. The junction had 6 bases not matched to a gene; V was cut back by 3 bases and J by 4 bases. The CDR3 sequence is 17 residues long. The CDR3 spells CASSFALTSGRYNEQFF. In DNA form, the CDR3 reads TGTGCCAGCAGCTTCGCCTTGACTAGCGGGAGGTACAATGAGCAGTTCTTC. The complete variable domain, with remaining parts taken from reference TRBV7-8 and TRBJ2-1, reads GAGVSQSPRYKVAKRGQDVALRCDPISGHVSLFWYQQALGQGPEFLTYFQNEAQLDKSGLPSDRFFAERPEGSVSTLKIQRTQQEDSAVYLCASSFALTSGRYNEQFFGPGTRLTVL.

As regards this clone: Within the sample, other DNA sequences also encode this same CDR3. This chain links TRBV9 with TRBJ2-5; D could derive from TRBD1 or TRBD2 (6 bases each). The V gene lost 4 bases and the J gene lost 2 bases, with 12 bases spanning the gap. Germline CDR1 and CDR2: SGDLS and YYNGEE. The CDR3 sequence is 14 residues long. The CDR3 protein is CASSPRGGQETQYF. The CDR3 bases are TGTGCCAGCAGCCCTCGAGGGGGGCAAGAGACCCAGTACTTC.

The J gene is TRBJ1-2, the V gene TRBV19; D perhaps matches TRBD1 (5 bases). The CDR3 runs 15 residues. CDR1 LNHDA and CDR2 SQIVND come from the germline V gene (reference sequence). V gave up 4 bases and J gave up 2 bases, with 14 bases separating them. In DNA form, the CDR3 reads TGTGCCAGTAGTAAGACCCCCCGACAGAACTATGGCTACACCTTC. This sequence encodes CASSKTPRQNYGYTF.

This chain joins TRBV7-9 and TRBJ2-5, with 16 bases matching TRBD2. Germline CDR1 is SEHNR and CDR2 is FQNEAQ (reference sequence). The V and J ends lost 4 bases and 9 bases, in that order; junction bases with no gene match: 14. The CDR3 loop spans 18 amino acids. The CDR3 DNA reads as TGTGCCAGCAGCTACGGGACTAGCGGGAGGGCTGGGCTCGGGGCCCAGTACTTC. Translating gives CASSYGTSGRAGLGAQYF. Drawing the rest from reference TRBV7-9 and TRBJ2-5, the complete variable domain is DTGVSQNPRHKITKRGQNVTFRCDPISEHNRLYWYRQTLGQGPEFLTYFQNEAQLEKSRLLSDRFSAERPKGSFSTLEIQRTEQGDSAMYLCASSYGTSGRAGLGAQYFGPGTRLLVL.

The J gene is TRBJ2-1, the V gene TRBV7-9; TRBD2 is a possible D gene (5 bases). Germline values: CDR1 SEHNR, CDR2 FQNEAQ (reference sequence). The V end was cut by 3 bases, the J end by 10 bases, with 16 bases between. The CDR3 length is 14 residues. CDR3 DNA: TGTGCCAGCAGCTTCTTCGAGCGGTCGGGCGAGCAGTTCTTC. Translating it yields CASSFFERSGEQFF.

The chain has TRBV5-8 and TRBJ2-7; D is unclear. Germline V gene lookup returns CDR1 SGHTS and CDR2 YDEGEE. Deletions cut 0 bases from V and 3 bases from J, with 13 bases between. The CDR3 totals 15 residues. In DNA, the CDR3 is TGTGCCAGCAGCTTGGCCGGAACACCGTACTACGAGCAGTACTTC. Encoded protein: CASSLAGTPYYEQYF. The variable domain in full, with the rest retrieved from reference TRBV5-8 and TRBJ2-7, is EAGVTQSPTHLIKTRGQQATLRCSPISGHTSVYWYQQALGLGLQFLLWYDEGEERNRGNFPPRFSGRQFPNYSSELNVNALELEDSALYLCASSLAGTPYYEQYFGPGTRLTVT.

The chain employs TRBV29-1 and TRBJ2-5; perhaps TRBD1 as D (5 bases). The J call may not be correct, given that the DNA end is closer to TRBJ2-7. The CDR3 runs 15 residues. Germline loops: CDR1 SQVTM, CDR2 ANQGSEA. The CDR3 reads CSVEVVFRVRYEQYF. CDR3 DNA sequence: TGCAGCGTTGAAGTGGTATTCAGGGTTAGGTACGAGCAGTACTTC.

The chain links TRBV20-1 to TRBJ2-1, with 7 nucleotides matching TRBD2. J lost 9 bases, V lost 6 bases, and 5 bases had no gene match. The CDR3 sequence is 11 residues long. In germline, CDR1 is DFQATT, CDR2 SNEGSKA (reference sequence). The CDR3 loop reads CSAPGGSEQFF. CDR3 bases: TGCAGTGCCCCTGGCGGGAGTGAGCAGTTCTTC.

This rearrangement joins TRBV11-3 to TRBJ2-3, with no clear D. V dropped 3 bases and J dropped 2 bases, with 9 bases sitting between them. Germline loops: CDR1 SGHNT, CDR2 YENEEA. The CDR3 consists of 14 residues. The CDR3 here is CASSFSGVTDTQYF. For the CDR3, the DNA is TGTGCCAGCAGCTTTTCCGGCGTCACAGATACGCAGTATTTT.

The V call is TRBV28, the J call TRBJ2-3, with TRBD2 matching 13 bases. CDR1 is MDHEN and CDR2 is SYDVKM in the germline V gene. The V segment lost 5 bases and the J segment 11 bases; nucleotides outside the gene matches: 13. The CDR3 is made up of 16 amino acids. The CDR3 sequence: CASSRRTSGSRSGQYF. The CDR3 coding sequence is TGTGCCAGCAGTCGCCGGACTAGCGGGAGTAGATCAGGGCAGTATTTT.

The CDR3 loop is CASSTRGQETQYF. CDR3 nucleotide sequence: TGTGCCAGCAGCACCCGGGGCCAAGAGACCCAGTACTTC. This chain joins TRBV9 and TRBJ2-5; weak D call: TRBD2 (5 bases). The ends were cut back, 4 bases at V and 1 base at J, with 8 bases in the middle. CDR1 and CDR2 from the germline V gene are SGDLS and YYNGEE. This CDR3 contains 13 residues.

This clone occurred once. V is TRBV6-4 and J is TRBJ2-7; TRBD2 matches at 7 bases. The CDR3 contains 13 residues. Germline CDR1 reads MRHNA; CDR2 reads SNTAGT. V lost 9 bases, J lost 1 base, and 6 bases stayed unmatched. CDR3 DNA: TGTGCCAGGAAGGGACTATCATCCTACGAGCAGTACTTC. Encoded protein: CARKGLSSYEQYF.

As DNA, the CDR3 is TGTGCCAGCAGCTTCGAGTGGGCAACAGATACGCAGTATTTT. This codes for CASSFEWATDTQYF. V is TRBV5-5 and J is TRBJ2-3, with D hard to call. The germline CDR1 and CDR2 sequences are SGHKS and YYEKEE (reference sequence). V lost 2 bases to trimming and J lost 3 bases, with 10 bases between them. The CDR3 is 14 residues long. The full variable domain, with the rest looked up from reference TRBV5-5 and TRBJ2-3, is DAGVTQSPTHLIKTRGQQVTLRCSPISGHKSVSWYQQVLGQGPQFIFQYYEKEERGRGNFPDRFSARQFPNYSSELNVNALLLGDSALYLCASSFEWATDTQYFGPGTRLTVL.

The rearrangement uses TRBV4-3 and TRBJ2-4, with TRBD1 matching 9 bases. This CDR3 comprises 19 residues. Germline loops: CDR1 LGHNA, CDR2 YSLEER. V was pared by 0 bases and J by 1 base, with 10 bases of the junction left unmatched. The CDR3 sequence: CASSQEGQGSDMAKNIQYF. The CDR3 DNA sequence: TGCGCCAGCAGCCAAGAAGGACAGGGGAGCGACATGGCCAAAAACATTCAGTACTTC.

The gene calls are TRBV5-6 and TRBJ2-7, with TRBD2 matching 7 bases. Germline V lookup: CDR1 SGHDT, CDR2 YYEEEE. The CDR3 is 16 residues long. V trimming: 1 base; J trimming: 2 bases; junction bases outside the gene matches: 9. The CDR3, as DNA: TGTGCCAGCAGCTTGTACGGGACGCGGGAGCCCTACGAGCAGTACTTC. As protein: CASSLYGTREPYEQYF.

As concerns this clone: Other DNA sequences in this specimen translate into the identical CDR3. V and J are TRBV5-1 and TRBJ1-2, with D uncertain. Germline V CDR1 and CDR2: SGHRS, YFSETQ. The ends were cut back, 4 bases at V and 4 bases at J, with 11 bases in the middle. The CDR3 length is 13 residues. The CDR3 DNA reads as TGCGCCAGCAGCATTGACGGACCCTATGGCTACACCTTC. It is translated as CASSIDGPYGYTF.

The J gene is TRBJ2-3, the V gene TRBV5-1, with D perhaps given as TRBD1 or TRBD2 (5 bases each). CDR1 is SGHRS and CDR2 is YFSETQ in the germline V gene. The CDR3 runs 15 residues. V was shortened by 4 bases and J by 4 bases, with 16 bases between the two germline ends. CDR3 sequence (DNA): TGCGCCAGCAGCCCCGGGACCATCGGCGCAGATACGCAGTATTTT. This translates into CASSPGTIGADTQYF. Complete variable domain (other parts from reference TRBV5-1 and TRBJ2-3): KAGVTQTPRYLIKTRGQQVTLSCSPISGHRSVSWYQQTPGQGLQFLFEYFSETQRNKGNFPGRFSGRQFSNSRSEMNVSTLELGDSALYLCASSPGTIGADTQYFGPGTRLTVL.

The V call is TRBV7-9, the J call TRBJ1-1; 7 bases line up with TRBD1. Germline CDR1 is SEHNR and CDR2 is FQNEAQ (reference sequence). J gave up 1 base and V 5 bases, and 4 bases lay outside the gene matches. CDR3 size: 14 residues. DNA for the CDR3: TGTGCCAGCAGCGCCGGGACAGCGAACACTGAAGCTTTCTTT. Translating it yields CASSAGTANTEAFF.

This clone showed up just once. The chain employs TRBV9 and TRBJ1-4; D perhaps matches TRBD1 (5 bases). Germline loops: CDR1 SGDLS, CDR2 YYNGEE. Trimming took off 3 bases at V and 8 bases at J, with 14 bases between the two ends. This CDR3 region has 14 residues. The CDR3 nucleotides are TGTGCCAGCAGCGCCCTGGGGCCTGGAGAAAAACTGTTTTTT. Protein sequence: CASSALGPGEKLFF.

The chain recombines TRBV5-1 with TRBJ1-5; D is ambiguous. Per the germline V gene, CDR1 is SGHRS and CDR2 is YFSETQ. The CDR3 covers 14 residues. Trimming shortened V by 4 bases and J by 2 bases, and 10 bases separated the two germline ends. CDR3 in DNA: TGCGCCAGCAGCCCGGACGGTCGCAATCAGCCCCAGCATTTT. Amino acid sequence: CASSPDGRNQPQHF.